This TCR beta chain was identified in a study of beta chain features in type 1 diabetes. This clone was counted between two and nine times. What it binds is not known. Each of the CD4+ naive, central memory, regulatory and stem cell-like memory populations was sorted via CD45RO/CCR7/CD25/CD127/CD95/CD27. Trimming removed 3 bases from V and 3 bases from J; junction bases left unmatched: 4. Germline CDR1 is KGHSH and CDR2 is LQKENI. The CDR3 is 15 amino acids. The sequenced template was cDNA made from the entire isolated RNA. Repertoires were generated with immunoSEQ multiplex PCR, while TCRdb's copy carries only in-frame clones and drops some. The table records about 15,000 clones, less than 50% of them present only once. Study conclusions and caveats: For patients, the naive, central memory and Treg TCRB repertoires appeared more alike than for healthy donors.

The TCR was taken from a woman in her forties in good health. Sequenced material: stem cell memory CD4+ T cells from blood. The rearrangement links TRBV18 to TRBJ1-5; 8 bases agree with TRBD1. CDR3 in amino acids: CASSPATGVNQPQHF. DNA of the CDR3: TGTGCCAGCTCACCCGCGACAGGGGTCAATCAGCCCCAGCATTTT.